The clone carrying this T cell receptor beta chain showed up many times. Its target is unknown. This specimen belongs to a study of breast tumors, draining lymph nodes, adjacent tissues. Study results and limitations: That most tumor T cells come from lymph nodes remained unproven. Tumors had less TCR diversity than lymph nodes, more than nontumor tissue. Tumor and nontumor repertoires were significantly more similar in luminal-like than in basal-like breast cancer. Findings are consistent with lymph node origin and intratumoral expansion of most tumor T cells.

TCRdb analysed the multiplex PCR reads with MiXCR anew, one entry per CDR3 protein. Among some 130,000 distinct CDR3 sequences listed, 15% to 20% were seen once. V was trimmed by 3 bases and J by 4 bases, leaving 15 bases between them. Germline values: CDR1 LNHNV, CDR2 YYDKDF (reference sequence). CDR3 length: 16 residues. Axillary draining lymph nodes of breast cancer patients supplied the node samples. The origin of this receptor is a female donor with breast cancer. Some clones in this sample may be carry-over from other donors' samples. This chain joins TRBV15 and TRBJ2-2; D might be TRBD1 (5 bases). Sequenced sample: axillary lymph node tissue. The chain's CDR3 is CATSRDLAGATGELFF. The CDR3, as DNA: TGTGCCACCAGCAGGGATTTAGCTGGGGCCACCGGGGAGCTGTTTTTT.